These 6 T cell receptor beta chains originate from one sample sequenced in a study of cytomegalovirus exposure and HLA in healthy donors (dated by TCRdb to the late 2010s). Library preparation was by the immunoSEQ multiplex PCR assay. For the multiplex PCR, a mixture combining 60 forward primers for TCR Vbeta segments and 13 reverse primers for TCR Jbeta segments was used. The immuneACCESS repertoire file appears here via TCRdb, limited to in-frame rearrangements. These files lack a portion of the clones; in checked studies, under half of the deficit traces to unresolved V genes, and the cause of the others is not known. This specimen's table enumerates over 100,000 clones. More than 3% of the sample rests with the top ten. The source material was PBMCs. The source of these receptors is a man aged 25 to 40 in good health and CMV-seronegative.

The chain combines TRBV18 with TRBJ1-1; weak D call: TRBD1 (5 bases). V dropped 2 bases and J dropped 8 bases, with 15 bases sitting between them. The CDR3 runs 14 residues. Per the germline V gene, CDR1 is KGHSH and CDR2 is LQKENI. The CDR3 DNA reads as TGTGCCAGCTCACCAGGGAGGCAGGGCGTAGAAGCTTTCTTT. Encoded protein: CASSPGRQGVEAFF.

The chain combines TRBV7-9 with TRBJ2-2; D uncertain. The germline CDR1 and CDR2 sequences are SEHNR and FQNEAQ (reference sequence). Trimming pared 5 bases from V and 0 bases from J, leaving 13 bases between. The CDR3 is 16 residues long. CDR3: CASSLIGGANTGELFF. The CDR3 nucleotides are TGTGCCAGCAGCCTAATTGGTGGTGCGAACACCGGGGAGCTGTTTTTT.

As DNA, the CDR3 is TGTGCCAGCAGCTTAATAGCAGCGGGCGGAGCCTACGAGCAGTACTTC. Translating gives CASSLIAAGGAYEQYF. The J gene is TRBJ2-7, the V gene TRBV7-2; D perhaps matches TRBD2 (6 bases). CDR1 is SGHTA, CDR2 FQGNSA, per germline. This CDR3 has 16 residues. V lost 2 bases, J lost 2 bases, and 16 bases lay in between.

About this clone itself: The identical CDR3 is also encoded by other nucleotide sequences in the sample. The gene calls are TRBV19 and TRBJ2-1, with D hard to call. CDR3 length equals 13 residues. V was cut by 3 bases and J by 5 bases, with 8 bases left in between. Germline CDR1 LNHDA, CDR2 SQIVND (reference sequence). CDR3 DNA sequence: TGTGCCAGTAGTATGGGTACTAACAATGAGCAGTTCTTC. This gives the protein CASSMGTNNEQFF.

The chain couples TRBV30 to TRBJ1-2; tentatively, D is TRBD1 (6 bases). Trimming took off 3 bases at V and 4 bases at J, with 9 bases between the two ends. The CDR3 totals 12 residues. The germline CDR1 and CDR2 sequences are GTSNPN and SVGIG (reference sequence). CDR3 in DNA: TGTGCCTGGAGGCAGGGGATCTATGGCTACACCTTC. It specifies CAWRQGIYGYTF.

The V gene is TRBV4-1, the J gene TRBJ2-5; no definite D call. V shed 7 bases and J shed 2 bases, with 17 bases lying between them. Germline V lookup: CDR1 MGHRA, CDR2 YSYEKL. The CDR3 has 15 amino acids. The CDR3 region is CASTSSGTVQETQYF. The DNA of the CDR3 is TGCGCCAGCACTTCCTCCGGTACAGTACAAGAGACCCAGTACTTC.